The rows below give T cell receptor beta chains drawn from one sample of a study of neoadjuvant nivolumab and ipilimumab in lung cancer. Data came from immunoSEQ multiplex PCR; TCRdb stores just in-frame clones and leaves some out. This table holds 24,000 or so clones, 75% to 90% found once. Sequenced here: peripheral blood, sampled before neoadjuvant nivolumab, alone or with ipilimumab. The receptor source for this set is an adult with non-small cell lung cancer. Both conserved end residues are part of each CDR3. A D gene is named only where the DNA matches it firmly. A row's size may be missing; if present it is once, few, many or a size class.

J gene: TRBJ1-1
D gene: -
clone size: -
V gene: TRBV27
CDR3 protein: CASSRHREGTEAFF
CDR3 DNA: TGTGCCAGCAGTCGTCACAGGGAGGGAACTGAAGCTTTCTTT

J gene: TRBJ1-2
D gene: TRBD1
clone size: -
V gene: TRBV6-5
CDR3 protein: CASSFDREGSGYTF
CDR3 DNA: TGTGCCAGCAGCTTTGACAGGGAAGGGTCGGGCTACACCTTC

J gene: TRBJ1-1
D gene: TRBD1
clone size: -
V gene: TRBV27
CDR3 protein: CASSLTGPNTEAFF
CDR3 DNA: TGTGCCAGCAGTCTGACAGGGCCGAACACTGAAGCTTTCTTT

J gene: TRBJ2-7
D gene: -
clone size: -
V gene: TRBV6-6
CDR3 protein: CASSFRHSYEQYF
CDR3 DNA: TGTGCCAGCAGTTTCAGACATTCCTACGAGCAGTACTTC

J gene: TRBJ2-2
D gene: TRBD2
clone size: few
V gene: TRBV4-2
CDR3 protein: CASSQDPSGGFNTGELFF
CDR3 DNA: TGTGCCAGCAGCCAAGATCCCAGCGGGGGCTTTAACACCGGGGAGCTGTTTTTT

J gene: TRBJ2-7
D gene: TRBD1
clone size: -
V gene: TRBV5-6
CDR3 protein: CASGLQGFSYEQYF
CDR3 DNA: TGTGCCAGCGGTCTACAGGGGTTTTCCTACGAGCAGTACTTC

J gene: TRBJ1-2
D gene: TRBD1
clone size: -
V gene: TRBV15
CDR3 protein: CATSSWDSNYGYTF
CDR3 DNA: TGTGCCACCAGCAGCTGGGACAGCAACTATGGCTACACCTTC

J gene: TRBJ2-5
D gene: -
clone size: -
V gene: TRBV18
CDR3 protein: CASSPRGSQETQYF
CDR3 DNA: TGTGCCAGCTCCCCTAGAGGTTCCCAAGAGACCCAGTACTTC

J gene: TRBJ2-5
D gene: TRBD2
clone size: -
V gene: TRBV6-5
CDR3 protein: CASSYSGGGQETQYF
CDR3 DNA: TGTGCCAGCAGTTACTCAGGCGGGGGCCAAGAGACCCAGTACTTC

J gene: TRBJ2-3
D gene: TRBD1
clone size: -
V gene: TRBV7-9
CDR3 protein: CASSEGQAPTDTQYF
CDR3 DNA: TGTGCCAGCAGCGAGGGACAGGCCCCCACAGATACGCAGTATTTT

J gene: TRBJ2-1
D gene: TRBD1
clone size: -
V gene: TRBV9
CDR3 protein: CASSKSGTGGNNEQFF
CDR3 DNA: TGTGCCAGCAGCAAATCCGGGACAGGGGGAAACAATGAGCAGTTCTTC

J gene: TRBJ2-6
D gene: -
clone size: -
V gene: TRBV5-1
CDR3 protein: CASSLLGFGANVLTF
CDR3 DNA: TGCGCCAGCAGCTTGCTGGGTTTCGGGGCCAACGTCCTGACTTTC

J gene: TRBJ2-5
D gene: -
clone size: -
V gene: TRBV14
CDR3 protein: CASSQGSLGFQETQYF
CDR3 DNA: TGTGCCAGCAGCCAAGGTAGCCTAGGTTTCCAAGAGACCCAGTACTTC

J gene: TRBJ2-5
D gene: -
clone size: -
V gene: TRBV19
CDR3 protein: CASSIQGGETQYF
CDR3 DNA: TGTGCCAGTAGTATTCAGGGGGGTGAGACCCAGTACTTC

J gene: TRBJ2-7
D gene: -
clone size: -
V gene: TRBV2
CDR3 protein: CASSLGVGEQYF
CDR3 DNA: TGTGCCAGCAGTCTGGGGGTGGGGGAGCAGTACTTC

J gene: TRBJ1-3
D gene: -
clone size: -
V gene: TRBV7-2
CDR3 protein: CASSLVSRSRSGNTIYF
CDR3 DNA: TGTGCCAGCAGCTTAGTCTCCAGGAGCCGCTCTGGAAACACCATATATTTT

J gene: TRBJ2-2
D gene: TRBD1
clone size: -
V gene: TRBV19
CDR3 protein: CASSLGQGNTGELFF
CDR3 DNA: TGTGCCAGTAGTCTAGGACAGGGGAACACCGGGGAGCTGTTTTTT

J gene: TRBJ1-3
D gene: -
clone size: -
V gene: TRBV6-1
CDR3 protein: CASSEGRAAGNTIYF
CDR3 DNA: TGTGCCAGCAGTGAAGGAAGGGCGGCTGGAAACACCATATATTTT

J gene: TRBJ2-2
D gene: TRBD1
clone size: -
V gene: TRBV12-5
CDR3 protein: CASGLGQGQGSLGTGELFF
CDR3 DNA: TGTGCTAGTGGTTTGGGGCAGGGACAGGGGAGTCTCGGTACCGGGGAGCTGTTTTTT

J gene: TRBJ1-4
D gene: -
clone size: -
V gene: TRBV6-5
CDR3 protein: CASRDAAGEKLFF
CDR3 DNA: TGTGCCAGCAGAGATGCGGCGGGCGAAAAACTGTTTTTT

J gene: TRBJ2-3
D gene: TRBD2
clone size: -
V gene: TRBV7-2
CDR3 protein: CASSSLAGATDTQYF
CDR3 DNA: TGTGCCAGCAGCTCATTAGCGGGAGCCACAGATACGCAGTATTTT

J gene: TRBJ2-1
D gene: -
clone size: -
V gene: TRBV4-1
CDR3 protein: CASSQDRDSYNEQFF
CDR3 DNA: TGCGCCAGCAGCCAAGATAGAGACTCTTACAATGAGCAGTTCTTC

J gene: TRBJ2-3
D gene: -
clone size: -
V gene: TRBV7-3
CDR3 protein: CASSSNTDTQYF
CDR3 DNA: TGTGCCAGCAGCTCGAACACAGATACGCAGTATTTT

J gene: TRBJ2-3
D gene: TRBD1
clone size: -
V gene: TRBV10-3
CDR3 protein: CAISGQGESTDTQYF
CDR3 DNA: TGTGCCATCAGCGGACAGGGTGAAAGCACAGATACGCAGTATTTT

J gene: TRBJ1-1
D gene: -
clone size: -
V gene: TRBV6-6
CDR3 protein: CASRGSGLGTEAFF
CDR3 DNA: TGTGCCAGCAGGGGTTCAGGGTTGGGCACTGAAGCTTTCTTT

J gene: TRBJ1-5
D gene: TRBD1
clone size: few
V gene: TRBV19
CDR3 protein: CASRQTGTGDQPQHF
CDR3 DNA: TGTGCCAGTAGGCAAACCGGGACAGGGGATCAGCCCCAGCATTTT

J gene: TRBJ1-3
D gene: -
clone size: -
V gene: TRBV5-1
CDR3 protein: CASSVAGTGNTIYF
CDR3 DNA: TGCGCCAGCAGCGTTGCAGGGACTGGAAACACCATATATTTT

J gene: TRBJ1-4
D gene: TRBD1
clone size: -
V gene: TRBV5-1
CDR3 protein: CASSLGGQGYEKLFF
CDR3 DNA: TGCGCCAGCAGCTTGGGGGGACAGGGATATGAAAAACTGTTTTTT

J gene: TRBJ1-2
D gene: -
clone size: -
V gene: TRBV4-1
CDR3 protein: CASSQVRSNYGYTF
CDR3 DNA: TGCGCCAGCAGCCAAGTCAGATCTAACTATGGCTACACCTTC

J gene: TRBJ2-1
D gene: -
clone size: -
V gene: TRBV6-5
CDR3 protein: CASNQILGGEQFF
CDR3 DNA: TGTGCCAGCAATCAAATATTGGGTGGTGAGCAGTTCTTC

J gene: TRBJ2-5
D gene: -
clone size: -
V gene: TRBV7-2
CDR3 protein: CASSWGIGETQYF
CDR3 DNA: TGTGCCAGCAGCTGGGGTATAGGGGAGACCCAGTACTTC

J gene: TRBJ2-1
D gene: -
clone size: -
V gene: TRBV7-9
CDR3 protein: CASSSYPSPEFF
CDR3 DNA: TGTGCCAGCAGCTCTTACCCGTCTCCGGAGTTCTTC

J gene: TRBJ2-7
D gene: TRBD1
clone size: few
V gene: TRBV10-3
CDR3 protein: CAISEPAGTATYEQYF
CDR3 DNA: TGTGCCATCAGTGAGCCCGCCGGGACAGCAACCTACGAGCAGTACTTC

J gene: TRBJ2-2
D gene: TRBD2
clone size: -
V gene: TRBV6-4
CDR3 protein: CASSDYASGGDTGELFF
CDR3 DNA: TGTGCCAGCAGTGACTACGCCAGCGGGGGGGACACCGGGGAGCTGTTTTTT

J gene: TRBJ1-5
D gene: TRBD1
clone size: -
V gene: TRBV7-6
CDR3 protein: CASSRGTGNQPQHF
CDR3 DNA: TGTGCCAGCAGCAGGGGGACAGGGAATCAGCCCCAGCATTTT

J gene: TRBJ1-2
D gene: -
clone size: -
V gene: TRBV20-1
CDR3 protein: CSARDIYGYTF
CDR3 DNA: TGCAGTGCTAGAGACATCTATGGCTACACCTTC

J gene: TRBJ2-2
D gene: -
clone size: -
V gene: TRBV7-9
CDR3 protein: CASSLLAVSGELFF
CDR3 DNA: TGTGCCAGCAGCTTACTAGCCGTGAGCGGGGAGCTGTTTTTT

J gene: TRBJ2-5
D gene: -
clone size: -
V gene: TRBV4-2
CDR3 protein: CASSQPTQGETQYF
CDR3 DNA: TGTGCCAGCAGCCAACCTACTCAGGGGGAGACCCAGTACTTC

J gene: TRBJ1-6
D gene: -
clone size: few
V gene: TRBV2
CDR3 protein: CASSEALRGVGSPLHF
CDR3 DNA: TGTGCCAGCAGTGAAGCGCTTCGGGGGGTGGGTTCACCCCTCCACTTT

J gene: TRBJ1-1
D gene: -
clone size: few
V gene: TRBV10-3
CDR3 protein: CAISARTDTEAFF
CDR3 DNA: TGTGCCATCAGTGCGAGGACGGACACTGAAGCTTTCTTT

J gene: TRBJ1-3
D gene: -
clone size: few
V gene: TRBV6-1
CDR3 protein: CASSEAIRSSGNTIYF
CDR3 DNA: TGTGCCAGCAGTGAAGCGATCCGAAGCTCTGGAAACACCATATATTTT

J gene: TRBJ2-3
D gene: TRBD1
clone size: -
V gene: TRBV2
CDR3 protein: CASRPGQGRAGTDTQYF
CDR3 DNA: TGTGCCAGCAGACCCGGACAGGGGAGAGCGGGCACAGATACGCAGTATTTT

J gene: TRBJ2-2
D gene: TRBD2
clone size: -
V gene: TRBV29-1
CDR3 protein: CSPAGGSNTGELFF
CDR3 DNA: TGCAGCCCAGCGGGAGGGTCGAACACCGGGGAGCTGTTTTTT

J gene: TRBJ1-2
D gene: -
clone size: -
V gene: TRBV5-6
CDR3 protein: CASSWPPPTGTRYGYTF
CDR3 DNA: TGTGCCAGCAGCTGGCCCCCTCCAACAGGGACCCGCTATGGCTACACCTTC